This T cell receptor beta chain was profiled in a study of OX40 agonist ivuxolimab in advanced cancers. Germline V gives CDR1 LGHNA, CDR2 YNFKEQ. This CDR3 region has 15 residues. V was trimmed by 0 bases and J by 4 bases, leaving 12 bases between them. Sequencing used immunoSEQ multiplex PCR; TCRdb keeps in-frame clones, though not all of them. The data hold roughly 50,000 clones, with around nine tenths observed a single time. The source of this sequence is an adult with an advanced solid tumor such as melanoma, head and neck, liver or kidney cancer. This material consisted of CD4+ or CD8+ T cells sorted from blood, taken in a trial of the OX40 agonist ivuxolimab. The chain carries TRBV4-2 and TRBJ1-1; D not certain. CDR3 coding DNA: TGTGCCAGCAGCCAAGAAGGGCTCAAGGGCACTGAAGCTTTCTTT. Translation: CASSQEGLKGTEAFF.